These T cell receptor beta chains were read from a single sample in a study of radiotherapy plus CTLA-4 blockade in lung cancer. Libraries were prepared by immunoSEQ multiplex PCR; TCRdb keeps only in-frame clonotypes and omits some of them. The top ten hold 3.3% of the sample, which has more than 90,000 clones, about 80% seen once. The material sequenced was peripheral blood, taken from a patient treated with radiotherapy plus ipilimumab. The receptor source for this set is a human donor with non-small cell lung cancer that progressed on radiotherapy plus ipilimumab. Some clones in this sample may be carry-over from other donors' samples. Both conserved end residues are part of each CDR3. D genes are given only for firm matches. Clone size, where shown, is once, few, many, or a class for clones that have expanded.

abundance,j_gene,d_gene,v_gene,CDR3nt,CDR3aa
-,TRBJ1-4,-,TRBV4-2,TGTGCCAGCAGCCAAGATTTGTGGGGCGGAAAACTGTTTTTT,CASSQDLWGGKLFF
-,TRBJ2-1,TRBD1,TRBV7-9,TGTGCCAGCAGCTTTGGTGCACAGGGGGAGCAGTTCTTC,CASSFGAQGEQFF
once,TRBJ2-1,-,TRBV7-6,TGTGCCAGCAGCTTATCCCCGGACAGCCTGAGGAATGAGCAGTTCTTC,CASSLSPDSLRNEQFF
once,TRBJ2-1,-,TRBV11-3,TGTGCCAGCAGCTTAGCAACAAGCTCCTACAATGAGCAGTTCTTC,CASSLATSSYNEQFF
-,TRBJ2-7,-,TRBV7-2,TGTGCCAGCAGCCCCAGGGTGGGGGCGGGGCCCTACGAGCAGTACTTC,CASSPRVGAGPYEQYF
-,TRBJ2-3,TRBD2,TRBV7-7,TGTGCTAGCAGTCATAGCGGGGGGACAGATACGCAGTATTTT,CASSHSGGTDTQYF
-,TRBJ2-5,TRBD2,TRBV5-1,TGCGCCAGCAGCTTTTTCGGGACTAGCGGGGGTGAGACCCAGTACTTC,CASSFFGTSGGETQYF
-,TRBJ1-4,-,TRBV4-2,TGTGCCAGCAGCCAATGGACAGTGACGAATGAAAAACTGTTTTTT,CASSQWTVTNEKLFF
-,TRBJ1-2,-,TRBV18,TGTGCCAGCTCACCAGAGGCGGGCTACACCTTC,CASSPEAGYTF
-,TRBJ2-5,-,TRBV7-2,TGTGCCAGCAGCTTAGGAGGACAGTCCCAAGAGACCCAGTACTTC,CASSLGGQSQETQYF
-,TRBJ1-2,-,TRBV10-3,TGTGCCATCAGTCCCGGACAAGGTGGCTACACCTTC,CAISPGQGGYTF
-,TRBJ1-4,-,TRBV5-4,TGTGCCAGCAGTAATCCCCAAGGGGAAAAACTGTTTTTT,CASSNPQGEKLFF
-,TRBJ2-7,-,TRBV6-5,TGTGCCAGCAGTTACTCTGGGGAGGGGGTGTACGAGCAGTACTTC,CASSYSGEGVYEQYF
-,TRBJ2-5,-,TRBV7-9,TGTGCCAGCAGCTTCGGAGACGGAGGCAAGTTACAAGAGACCCAGTACTTC,CASSFGDGGKLQETQYF
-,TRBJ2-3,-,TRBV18,TGTGCCAGCTCACCAGTCGAGGGAATCGATACGCAGTATTTT,CASSPVEGIDTQYF
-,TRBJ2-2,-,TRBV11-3,TGTGCCAGCAGCCCCAGATGGGGGGCGAACACCGGGGAGCTGTTTTTT,CASSPRWGANTGELFF
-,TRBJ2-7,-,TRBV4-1,TGCGCCAGCAGCCAAGAAGGCGGCCGTCTAAACGAGCAGTACTTC,CASSQEGGRLNEQYF
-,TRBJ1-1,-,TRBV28,TGTGCCAGCAGTTCGGTCGGGATAGTAGTGGAAGCTTTCTTT,CASSSVGIVVEAFF
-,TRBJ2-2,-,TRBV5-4,TGTGCCAGCAGCTTAGGGACACCGAACACCGGGGAGCTGTTTTTT,CASSLGTPNTGELFF
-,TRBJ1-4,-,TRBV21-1,TGTGCCAGCAGCAAAGGGATTTCGGGGACCCAGCGAGAAAAACTGTTTTTT,CASSKGISGTQREKLFF
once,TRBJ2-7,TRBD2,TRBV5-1,TGCGCCAGCAGCACCACGGGGACTAGCGATTCGTACGAGCAGTACTTC,CASSTTGTSDSYEQYF
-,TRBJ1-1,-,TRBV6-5,TGTGCCAGCAGTGAAATTTCCGAGAACACTGAAGCTTTCTTT,CASSEISENTEAFF
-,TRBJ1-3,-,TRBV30,TGTGCCTGGAGCCAGGGGTGGTCTGGAAACACCATATATTTT,CAWSQGWSGNTIYF
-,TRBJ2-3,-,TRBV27,TGTGCCAGCAGTCGGGACTCCACAGATACGCAGTATTTT,CASSRDSTDTQYF
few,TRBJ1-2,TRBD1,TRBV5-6,TGTGCCAGCAGCTTGGGACAGGGCGCCCCTGGCTACACCTTC,CASSLGQGAPGYTF
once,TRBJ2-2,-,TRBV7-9,TGTGCCAGCAGCTTAGTATTACTGGGGAATCCCGGGGAGCTGTTTTTT,CASSLVLLGNPGELFF
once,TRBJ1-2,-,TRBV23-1,TGCGCCAGCAGTCAATCGAAACCCTATGGCTACACCTTC,CASSQSKPYGYTF
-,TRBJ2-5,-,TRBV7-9,TGTGCCAGCAGCTCCCGACTGATCCACCAAGAGACCCAGTACTTC,CASSSRLIHQETQYF
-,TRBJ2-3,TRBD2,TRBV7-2,TGTGCCAGCAGCTTAGTCGGGACTAGCGGAGTCGCAGATACGCAGTATTTT,CASSLVGTSGVADTQYF
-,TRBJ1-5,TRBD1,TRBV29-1,TGCAGCGTGGTGGGACAGAACAATCAGCCCCAGCATTTT,CSVVGQNNQPQHF
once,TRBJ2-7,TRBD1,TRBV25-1,TGTGCCAGCGGGGACAGGGTGACCTACGAGCAGTACTTC,CASGDRVTYEQYF
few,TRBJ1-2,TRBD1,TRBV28,TGTGCCAGCAGTTTAATACAGGGGTTAGGCTATGGCTACACCTTC,CASSLIQGLGYGYTF
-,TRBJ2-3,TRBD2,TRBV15,TGTGCCACCAGCAGAGAGTCGGGGGGAGATACGCAGTATTTT,CATSRESGGDTQYF
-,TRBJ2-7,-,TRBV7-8,TGTGCCAGCAGCTCAGGGTGGACGGACAGCTCCTACGAGCAGTACTTC,CASSSGWTDSSYEQYF
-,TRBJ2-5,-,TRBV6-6,TGTGCCAGCAGTTACGGACAGATCAGACAAGAGACCCAGTACTTC,CASSYGQIRQETQYF
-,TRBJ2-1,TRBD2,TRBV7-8,TGTGCCAGCTTTAGAACGGCGGGGGTTCACCACAATGAGCAGTTCTTC,CASFRTAGVHHNEQFF
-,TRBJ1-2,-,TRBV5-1,TGCGCCAGCAGCTTGGGAGGAAAAAACTATGGCTACACCTTC,CASSLGGKNYGYTF
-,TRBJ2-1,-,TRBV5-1,TGCGCCAGCAGCTTGGAGGCCAGCTCCTACAATGAGCAGTTCTTC,CASSLEASSYNEQFF
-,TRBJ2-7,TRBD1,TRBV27,TGTGCCAGCAGTCCAGAGTTTTGGCAGGGGGCGCGAGAGCAGTACTTC,CASSPEFWQGAREQYF
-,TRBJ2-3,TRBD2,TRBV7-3,TGTGCCAGCAGCCTCGGGACTAGCGGGGCGCGCACAGATACGCAGTATTTT,CASSLGTSGARTDTQYF
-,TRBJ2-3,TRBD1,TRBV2,TGTGCCAGCAGTCGGGAGACAGGGGGTTCAGATACGCAGTATTTT,CASSRETGGSDTQYF
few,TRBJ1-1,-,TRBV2,TGTGCCAGCAGTGAAGATAGTGCCATGAACACTGAAGCTTTCTTT,CASSEDSAMNTEAFF
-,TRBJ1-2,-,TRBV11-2,TGTGCCAGCAGCTTACTCCGACAGCGAGGGGCCGGCTACACCTTC,CASSLLRQRGAGYTF
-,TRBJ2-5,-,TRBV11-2,TGTGCCAGCAGCCAAAGGGGGGGGAACCTAGAGACCCAGTACTTC,CASSQRGGNLETQYF
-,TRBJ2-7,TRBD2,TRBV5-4,TGTGCCAGCAGCTTCCGCGGGGGGAGGTCCTACGAGCAGTACTTC,CASSFRGGRSYEQYF
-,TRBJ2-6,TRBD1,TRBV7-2,TGTGCCAGCAAACCGACAGGGGGCCGCGGAGGGGCCAACGTCCTGACTTTC,CASKPTGGRGGANVLTF
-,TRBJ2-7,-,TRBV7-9,TGTGCCAGCAGCTCCCTGGGGGTAAGATACGAGCAGTACTTC,CASSSLGVRYEQYF
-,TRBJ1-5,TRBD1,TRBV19,TGTGCCTGCCAGGGGGCCTATCAGCCCCAGCATTTT,CACQGAYQPQHF
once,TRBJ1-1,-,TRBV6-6,TGTGCCAGCAGTTACGTGGTTAGGGGAGGGACTGAAGCTTTCTTT,CASSYVVRGGTEAFF
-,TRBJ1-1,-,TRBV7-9,TGTGCCAGCAGCTTAGTCGGGGTTGGACAGTCGGCTTTCTTT,CASSLVGVGQSAFF
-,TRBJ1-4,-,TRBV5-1,TGCGCCAGCAGCTGGCAGGGGAATGAAAAACTGTTTTTT,CASSWQGNEKLFF
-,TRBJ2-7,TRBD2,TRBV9,TGTGCCAGCAGCCCTTCGCCCGGGACTAGCTATTACGAGCAGTACTTC,CASSPSPGTSYYEQYF
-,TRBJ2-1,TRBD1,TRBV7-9,TGTGCCAGCAGCGGTTCCGGGACAGGGAGAAGCAATGAGCAGTTCTTC,CASSGSGTGRSNEQFF
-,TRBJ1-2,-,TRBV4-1,TGCGCCAGCAGCCAAGATTTGAAGGAGCGCTACACCTTC,CASSQDLKERYTF
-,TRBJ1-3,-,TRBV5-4,TGTGCCAGCAGCTCAACGAGGGGCTTAAGAAACACCATATATTTT,CASSSTRGLRNTIYF